This T cell receptor beta chain was sequenced in a study of blood T cell repertoires in COVID-19. Study overall: The study drew acute and convalescent COVID-19 samples from the United States, Italy and Spain. Sources were T cells, B-cell-depleted T cells, or PBMCs; the material itself was cDNA or gDNA.

Per the study methods: Nucleated cell number was recorded as an estimate derived from reference gene primer amplification. Method: immunoSEQ multiplex PCR; TCRdb's copy keeps in-frame clones and lacks some. V, J and clone size are those of that table, while D and trimming were read from the DNA. The table has hundreds of thousands of clones, roughly 80% seen once. The CDR3 is 13 amino acids. CDR1 and CDR2 from the germline V gene are LNHDA and SQIVND (reference sequence). Trimming pared 3 bases from V and 8 bases from J, leaving 10 bases between. The sequenced sample consisted of peripheral blood. V usage is TRBV19 and J usage is TRBJ1-4; D ambiguous. The TCR originated in a woman aged 70-85 years with acute or convalescent COVID-19. The CDR3 region is CASSIYSGEKLFF. For the CDR3, the DNA is TGTGCCAGTAGTATTTATAGCGGGGAAAAACTGTTTTTT.